Reported below is one T cell receptor (beta chain). Assay: immunoSEQ multiplex PCR; the TCRdb copy retains only in-frame clones and omits some. The sample consists of about 140,000 clones, approximately 84% of them appearing once. This sample was taken from a study of blood T cell repertoires in COVID-19. Overall study context: Collection of acute and convalescent COVID-19 samples took place in the United States, Italy and Spain.

Germline V CDR1 and CDR2: LNHDA, SQIVND (reference sequence). The V end lost 7 bases, the J end lost 0 bases, and 12 bases lay between the germline ends. This CDR3 has 14 residues. The source material was PBMCs or T cells enriched from blood (not recorded which). This TCR was recovered from a woman aged 18-29 years who had been exposed to COVID-19. The chain combines TRBV19 with TRBJ2-5, with a possible D match to TRBD2 (6 bases). The CDR3 nucleotides read TGTGCCAGTAAGAGTAGCGGACACCAAGAGACCCAGTACTTC. As protein: CASKSSGHQETQYF.